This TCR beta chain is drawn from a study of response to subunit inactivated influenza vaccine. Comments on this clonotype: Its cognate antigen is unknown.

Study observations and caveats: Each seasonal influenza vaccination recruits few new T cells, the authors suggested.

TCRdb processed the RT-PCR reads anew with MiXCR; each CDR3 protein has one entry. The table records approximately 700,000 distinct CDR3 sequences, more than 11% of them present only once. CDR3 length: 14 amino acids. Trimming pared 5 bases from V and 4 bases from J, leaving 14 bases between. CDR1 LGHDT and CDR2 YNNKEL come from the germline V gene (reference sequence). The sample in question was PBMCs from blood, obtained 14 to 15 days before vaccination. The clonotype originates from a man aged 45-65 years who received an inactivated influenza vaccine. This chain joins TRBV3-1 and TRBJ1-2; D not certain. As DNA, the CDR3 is TGTGCCAGCAGCGATTGGACGGACTTCTATGGCTACACCTTC. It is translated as CASSDWTDFYGYTF. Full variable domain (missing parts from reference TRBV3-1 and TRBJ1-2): DTAVSQTPKYLVTQMGNDKSIKCEQNLGHDTMYWYKQDSKKFLKIMFSYNNKELIINETVPNRFSPKSPDKAHLNLHINSLELGDSAVYFCASSDWTDFYGYTFGSGTRLTVV.